This is a list of T cell receptor beta chains from one sample in a study of cytomegalovirus exposure and HLA in healthy donors. Measured with immunoSEQ multiplex PCR; TCRdb has only the in-frame clones, and not every one. The ten most abundant clones cover under 1% of a sample with 200,000 to 250,000 clones. The sample was PBMCs. The receptors were sampled from a woman in her thirties in good health and CMV-seropositive. Both conserved end residues are part of each CDR3. The D gene is left open where the match is weak.

>TRBV14|TRBJ2-3|TRBD2
CASSPGLAGTDTQYF
TGTGCCAGCAGCCCGGGACTAGCGGGCACAGATACGCAGTATTTT
>TRBV12-2|TRBJ2-1|NA
CASRLSLASSYNEQFF
TGTGCAAGTCGCTTATCCCTAGCGTCCAGCTACAATGAGCAGTTCTTC
>TRBV4-3|TRBJ2-4|TRBD1
CASSQEDRVGDIQYF
TGCGCCAGCAGCCAAGAGGACAGGGTAGGGGACATTCAGTACTTC
>TRBV29-1|TRBJ1-4|NA
CSVADSPTNEKLFF
TGCAGCGTAGCCGACAGCCCAACTAATGAAAAACTGTTTTTT
>TRBV5-6|TRBJ1-2|NA
CASSELGGVFYGYTF
TGTGCCAGCAGTGAGTTGGGAGGGGTGTTCTATGGCTACACCTTC
>TRBV4-3|TRBJ2-2|NA
CASSQDLGSGGTGELFF
TGCGCCAGCAGCCAAGATCTCGGGAGTGGCGGGACCGGGGAGCTGTTTTTT
>TRBV5-1|TRBJ1-2|TRBD1
CASSSGQGNYGYTF
TGCGCCAGCAGCTCGGGACAGGGTAACTATGGCTACACCTTC
>TRBV7-2|TRBJ2-1|TRBD2
CASSVGRADNEQFF
TGTGCCAGCAGCGTCGGGAGGGCCGACAATGAGCAGTTCTTC
>TRBV9|TRBJ1-1|NA
CASSLDWNTEAFF
TGTGCCAGCAGCCTTGACTGGAACACTGAAGCTTTCTTT
>TRBV6-5|TRBJ2-3|TRBD2
CASSSPGLRSDTQYF
TGTGCCAGCAGTTCTCCGGGACTACGATCAGATACGCAGTATTTT
>TRBV2|TRBJ1-1|NA
CASSGRPGLMNTEAFF
TGTGCCAGCAGTGGAAGACCGGGACTCATGAACACTGAAGCTTTCTTT
>TRBV27|TRBJ1-5|TRBD1
CASIKGGQGGDGHQPQHF
TGTGCCAGCATCAAAGGGGGACAGGGAGGAGACGGGCATCAGCCCCAGCATTTT
>TRBV29-1|TRBJ1-2|TRBD1
CSGGMTGHYGYTF
TGCAGCGGGGGAATGACAGGGCACTATGGCTACACCTTC
>TRBV9|TRBJ1-1|TRBD1
CASNAGTGLNTEAFF
TGTGCCAGTAACGCCGGGACAGGGTTGAACACTGAAGCTTTCTTT
>TRBV18|TRBJ1-1|NA
CASSPTTVTEAFF
TGTGCCAGCTCACCAACGACAGTCACTGAAGCTTTCTTT
>TRBV6-5|TRBJ2-3|NA
CASSYLGQGTDTQYF
TGTGCCAGCAGTTACTTGGGCCAGGGGACAGATACGCAGTATTTT
>TRBV7-2|TRBJ2-2|TRBD2
CASSLGLAGNTGELFF
TGTGCCAGCAGCTTAGGTCTAGCGGGTAACACCGGGGAGCTGTTTTTT
>TRBV5-6|TRBJ1-2|TRBD1
CASSSPPGQGNYGYTF
TGTGCCAGCAGCTCCCCCCCGGGACAGGGGAACTATGGCTACACCTTC
>TRBV5-4|TRBJ1-1|TRBD1
CASSLMGQGYLANTEAFF
TGTGCCAGCAGCTTGATGGGACAGGGTTACCTGGCAAACACTGAAGCTTTCTTT
>TRBV19|TRBJ2-7|TRBD2
CASSIAPSGSYEQYF
TGTGCCAGTAGTATAGCCCCTAGCGGATCCTACGAGCAGTACTTC